This record covers a single T cell receptor beta chain. No antigen is known for it. It has no much larger one-base neighbor in the sample; base qualities were not kept. Reading from cysteine to phenylalanine, the CDR3 counts 14 amino acids. Only the CDR3 portion is preserved as DNA: 42 bases, with reading frame beginning at the first base. V sheds 4 bases and J sheds 3 bases, leaving 12 bases between their ends. Ophthalmopathy patients had moderately to severely active disease, Clinical Activity Score of at least 3, NOSPECS grade of at least 4, and duration under 3 months. Exclusion was applied to patients with uncontrolled infections, other autoimmune diseases, pregnancy or lactation. Clinical symptoms, serum thyroxine and TRAb, thyroid ultrasound, and orbital computed tomography formed the basis for the diagnoses. Ficoll-Paque density gradient centrifugation was used to isolate PBMCs from approximately 10 ml of fresh peripheral blood. Total RNA was extracted using Trizol reagent, and RNA quality was assessed on an Agilent 2100 Bioanalyzer.

The data were obtained in a study of T cells in Graves' hyperthyroidism and ophthalmopathy (dated by TCRdb to the late 2010s). In the study overall: Peripheral blood samples were taken at initial diagnosis, before any treatment was given. To identify distinguishing TCR V-J signatures, a discovery cohort of about 100 patients was used, comprising 40 to 45 with Graves' ophthalmopathy and around 60 with stable Graves' hyperthyroidism. Prospective prediction of ophthalmopathy was tested in an independent validation cohort of 18 to 20 hyperthyroidism patients and some 17 patients who later progressed to ophthalmopathy. The 100 or so discovery patients were randomly split 7:3 into training and test sets. In addition, the study compared T-cell repertoires in thyroid tissue and in blood from about 6 Graves' hyperthyroidism patients. Following sampling, methimazole starting at 30 mg daily was given to hyperthyroidism patients, and high-dose intravenous methylprednisolone was given to ophthalmopathy patients. The paper reports TCR Vbeta CDR3 sequencing of roughly 140 peripheral blood samples: over 40 ophthalmopathy, fewer than 80 hyperthyroidism and roughly 17 progressor patients. Broader findings and caveats from the paper: A 13 V-J signature model separated ophthalmopathy from stable hyperthyroidism, with roughly 88% sensitivity and about 81% specificity in cross-validation and 80%/75% in testing. During validation, the model predicted progression to ophthalmopathy a median of roughly 7.1 months ahead of onset, with more than 55% sensitivity and 72.22% specificity. Most expanded thyroid clonotypes (frequency above 0.001) were also found in blood, which suggests that blood repertoires may mirror thyroid immune responses. Sample size was not statistically predetermined, and investigators were not blinded to group allocation.

The TCR beta CDR3 regions were amplified from RNA transcripts. For the first round of RT-PCR on the TCR CDR3, the HTBI primer set was used together with the Qiagen OneStep RT-PCR kit. A second multiplex PCR round built the libraries, followed by size selection and purification. Paired-end sequencing of the libraries was performed with 100 bp reads on an Illumina HiSeq2000. In the authors' own workflow: SOAPnuke was used to process the raw data, removing reads that contained adapters or uncalled bases, had a mean Phred below 15, or lacked an exact match to the constant primer or identifier. High-quality paired reads were merged using COPE v1.2.5, and each unique nucleotide sequence was defined as a clonotype. Clonotypes were aligned to IMGT TRBV, TRBD and TRBJ reference segments using MiTCR v1.1. The analysis included only V-J combinations with a frequency above 0.0001, which together covered more than 99% of the repertoires. A TCS score was defined as the ratio of F50 (clonal expansion) to E x V (chaos), with BLOSUM62-based TCRdist applied between CDR3 peptides within each V-J. Welch's t-statistics and random forest reduced 500 to 550 V-J features to 10 to 15, which were used in a naive Bayes classifier (R e1071). TCRdb applied fastp at Q25 and MiXCR to the public reads, then kept only in-frame beta chains. Identical CDR3 proteins give one entry, which carries the most common genes and DNA. For this entry, the V and J calls and clone size follow TCRdb and not the study's own pipeline. The sample table holds around 270,000 distinct CDR3 sequences, of which approximately 18% were seen once. The ten largest clonotypes hold just under 40% of the sample.

The V and J genes are TRBV12-3 or TRBV12-4 and TRBJ2-5; TRBD2 could be the D gene, as 5 bases match. The sequenced sample consisted of blood. This clonotype originated in a man aged 50 or older with Graves' ophthalmopathy. CDR3 protein: CASSWWLGEETQYF. The nucleotides are TGTGCCAGCAGTTGGTGGTTGGGAGAAGAGACCCAGTACTTC.